The next 15 T cell receptor beta chains were all read from a single sample in a study of somatic mutations in cytotoxic T cells in rheumatoid arthritis. Repertoires were generated with immunoSEQ multiplex PCR, while TCRdb's copy carries only in-frame clones and drops some. The sample includes some 7,000 clones, around 91% of them seen just once. The sample taken for sequencing was CD8+ T cells sorted from blood. The receptors originated from a woman between 65 and 79 years old with rheumatoid arthritis.

J is TRBJ2-2 and V is TRBV6-1, with 9 bases lining up with TRBD1. Trimming took 2 bases from V and 6 from J; bases not matched to a gene: 10. Looked up from germline, CDR1 is MNHNS and CDR2 is SASEGT. CDR3 length: 17 amino acids. The CDR3 loop reads CASSESAGTGPSGELFF. The DNA for the CDR3 is TGTGCCAGCAGTGAATCTGCCGGGACAGGGCCCTCCGGGGAGCTGTTTTTT.

The gene calls are TRBV29-1 and TRBJ2-3; no firm D call. V was trimmed by 0 bases and J by 0 bases, leaving 16 bases between them. The CDR3 is made up of 17 amino acids. Germline CDR1 and CDR2: SQVTM and ANQGSEA. Written as DNA, the CDR3 is TGCAGCGTTGAAGAATTTGTAAGAGTAAAGAGCACAGATACGCAGTATTTT. It encodes CSVEEFVRVKSTDTQYF.

The chain links TRBV4-1 to TRBJ1-5, with unresolved D. The germline V gene encodes CDR1 MGHRA and CDR2 YSYEKL. This CDR3 region has 14 residues. Trimming removed 0 bases at V and 6 bases at J, with 9 bases between. For the CDR3, the DNA is TGCGCCAGCAGCCAAGATCGTGGCGGTCAGCCCCAGCATTTT. Translation: CASSQDRGGQPQHF.

CDR3 bases: TGTGCCAGCAGCTACGATCCACGGGACAGGGGGAACACTGAAGCTTTCTTT. As protein: CASSYDPRDRGNTEAFF. V and J are TRBV5-8 and TRBJ1-1; 10 bases align to TRBD1. Trimming at V came to 3 bases and at J to 1 base, leaving 9 bases not matched to a gene. The CDR3 spans 17 residues. Per the germline V gene, CDR1 is SGHTS and CDR2 is YDEGEE.

V and J are TRBV29-1 and TRBJ2-7; D call uncertain. The CDR3 has 13 residues. Between the trimmed V and J ends, which lost 4 bases and 0 bases, there was a span of 10 bases. Germline loops: CDR1 SQVTM, CDR2 ANQGSEA. The CDR3 here is CSVAITFSYEQYF. The CDR3 region has the DNA TGCAGCGTTGCAATCACATTCTCCTACGAGCAGTACTTC.

The chain recombines TRBV5-1 with TRBJ2-7; 11 bases map to TRBD2. This CDR3 spans 14 amino acids. Looked up from germline, CDR1 is SGHRS and CDR2 is YFSETQ. V lost 6 bases and J lost 2; bases outside the gene matches: 4. CDR3 DNA sequence: TGCGCCAGCACTCTAGCGGGGGGAACCTACGAGCAGTACTTC. This codes for CASTLAGGTYEQYF.

V is TRBV6-5 and J is TRBJ2-7; TRBD2 is a possible D gene (6 bases). The germline CDR1 and CDR2 sequences are MNHEY and SVGAGI. The length of the CDR3 is 14 residues. The V end lost 5 bases, the J end lost 2 bases, and 13 bases lay between the germline ends. The CDR3 sequence is CASSPPGGTYEQYF. CDR3 coding DNA: TGTGCCAGCAGTCCCCCCGGGGGAACCTACGAGCAGTACTTC.

The chain recombines TRBV5-6 with TRBJ1-3, with 7 bases identical to TRBD1. The CDR3 sequence is 14 residues long. Germline V gene data show CDR1 as SGHDT and CDR2 as YYEEEE. V shed 3 bases and J 7 bases; nucleotides not matched to a gene: 7. This chain's CDR3 is CASSWRQGWNTIYF. In DNA, the CDR3 is TGTGCCAGCAGCTGGAGACAGGGTTGGAACACCATATATTTT.

This chain links TRBV9 with TRBJ1-5; D possibly corresponds to TRBD1 (6 bases). The germline gives CDR1 SGDLS, CDR2 YYNGEE. The V and J ends lost 5 bases and 1 base respectively, with 13 bases between them. This CDR3 is built from 15 residues. DNA for the CDR3: TGTGCCAGCAGGTCCCGGGACAAAAGCAATCAGCCCCAGCATTTT. Residues: CASRSRDKSNQPQHF.

CDR3 amino acids: CASRVRDRPNTEAFF. The CDR3 nucleotides are TGTGCCAGCAGAGTAAGGGACAGGCCGAACACTGAAGCTTTCTTT. The chain links TRBV27 to TRBJ1-1, with TRBD1 matching 8 bases. Germline lookup yields CDR1 MNHEY and CDR2 SMNVEV (reference sequence). J gave up 1 base and V 6 bases, and 7 bases lay outside the gene matches. CDR3 length: 15 amino acids.

CDR3 sequence (DNA): TGTGCCAGTAGTATGACAGCAGTATCCTACGAGCAGTACTTC. Translated, it gives CASSMTAVSYEQYF. The chain links TRBV19 to TRBJ2-7, with D perhaps matching TRBD1 (5 bases). In germline, CDR1 is LNHDA, CDR2 SQIVND (reference sequence). The CDR3 contains 14 residues. The V and J ends lost 3 bases and 1 base respectively, with 10 bases between them.

The chain links TRBV30 to TRBJ1-1; D is possibly TRBD1 (5 bases). The CDR3 has 14 amino acids. From germline, CDR1 is GTSNPN and CDR2 SVGIG (reference sequence). V was trimmed by 3 bases and J by 0 bases, leaving 11 bases between them. The CDR3 DNA reads TGTGCCTGGAGGCAACAGGTAATGAACACTGAAGCTTTCTTT. This encodes CAWRQQVMNTEAFF.

The chain joins TRBV4-1 to TRBJ1-2; D not resolved. The CDR3 sequence is 16 residues long. Trimming cost V 0 bases and J 0 bases, with 11 bases left between them. Germline-derived CDR1 and CDR2 are MGHRA and YSYEKL. CDR3 sequence (DNA): TGCGCCAGCAGCCAAGAGGGCGACAACCCTAACTATGGCTACACCTTC. It encodes CASSQEGDNPNYGYTF.

The V call is TRBV5-5, the J call TRBJ2-7; TRBD2 matches at 11 bases. In germline, CDR1 is SGHKS, CDR2 YYEKEE (reference sequence). Trimming at V came to 7 bases and at J to 5 bases, leaving 11 bases not matched to a gene. This CDR3 is 15 amino acids long. CDR3 sequence reads: CASALRLAGSHEQYF. The CDR3, as DNA: TGTGCCAGCGCCTTAAGACTAGCGGGATCCCACGAGCAGTACTTC.

This chain uses TRBV5-1 with TRBJ2-7; weak D call: TRBD2 (7 bases). The CDR3 has 17 amino acids. Germline lookup yields CDR1 SGHRS and CDR2 YFSETQ. V lost 0 bases and J lost 2, with 18 bases in between. CDR3 loop: CASSLDYRVRGPYEQYF. The CDR3 nucleotides are TGCGCCAGCAGCTTGGATTATCGGGTGCGGGGGCCCTACGAGCAGTACTTC. Looking up the rest from reference TRBV5-1 and TRBJ2-7 gives the full variable domain: KAGVTQTPRYLIKTRGQQVTLSCSPISGHRSVSWYQQTPGQGLQFLFEYFSETQRNKGNFPGRFSGRQFSNSRSEMNVSTLELGDSALYLCASSLDYRVRGPYEQYFGPGTRLTVT.